This TCR beta chain was retrieved from a study of blood T cells in healthy people across ages. Healthy Caucasian individuals from Russia aged about 6 to 90 were enrolled as donors. General study findings and limits: There were more naive CD4+ cells and higher diversity in long-lived donors than in aged donors. Older individuals had lower TCR beta diversity per million T cells (the decline was roughly linear).

A second 7 to 11 cycle PCR used barcoded and J-beta primers. Sequencing recovered at least 2.5 million CDR3-containing paired-end reads from each sample. TCRdb independently ran MiXCR on the 5' RACE reads; one entry per CDR3 protein. Among roughly 1,500,000 distinct CDR3 sequences listed, 30% to 35% were seen once. This clonotype was found many times. The antigen is not known. Sequencing was done on a sample of blood. The source of this sequence is a woman aged 25-40 years in good health.

CDR3 in DNA: TGTGCCATCAAGTCTCCCACCCTGTCCTACGAGCAGTACTTC. Its translation is CAIKSPTLSYEQYF. The chain links TRBV10-3 to TRBJ2-7; D gene unclear. Germline V CDR1 and CDR2: ENHRY, SYGVKD. The length of the CDR3 is 14 residues. Deletions cut 7 bases from V and 1 base from J, with 14 bases between.